A single sample is the source of the 14 T cell receptor beta chains below, sequenced in a study of CD8 T cells in Susac syndrome. RNA amounts of about 0.5 to 1 ug underwent reverse transcription with random hexamers. Via MiXCR, TCRdb re-called the immunoSEQ multiplex PCR reads, giving one row per CDR3 protein. The sample lists 200,000 to 250,000 distinct CDR3 sequences, 95% occurring once. The sample consisted of CD4+ T cells from PBMCs. These receptors all stem from a human donor with multiple sclerosis.

This rearrangement joins TRBV10-3 to TRBJ2-1, with 8 bases identical to TRBD2. Germline V CDR1 and CDR2: ENHRY, SYGVKD. This CDR3 has 16 amino acids. V lost 3 bases to trimming and J lost 8 bases; unmatched junction nucleotides: 12. CDR3 nucleotide sequence: TGTGCCATCAGTGATCGGCTAGCGGGCCTAGGGTATGAGCAGTTCTTC. It codes for CAISDRLAGLGYEQFF.

The CDR3 here is CASSLVFADTQYF. The CDR3 bases are TGTGCCAGCAGCTTAGTTTTTGCAGATACGCAGTATTTT. The J gene is TRBJ2-3, the V gene TRBV7-2; no clear D. Trimming stripped 1 base from V and 4 bases from J, with 6 bases between. Germline values: CDR1 SGHTA, CDR2 FQGNSA. This CDR3 has 13 residues.

The chain carries TRBV3-1 and TRBJ2-4; a possible D gene is TRBD2 (6 bases). Germline lookup yields CDR1 LGHDT and CDR2 YNNKEL (reference sequence). CDR3 length: 14 residues. V gave up 3 bases and J gave up 9 bases, with 15 bases separating them. This chain's CDR3 is CASSHPSLEGIQYF. CDR3 DNA: TGTGCCAGCAGCCACCCCAGCCTGGAGGGCATTCAGTACTTC.

The V gene is TRBV20-1, the J gene TRBJ2-1, with D possibly matching TRBD1 (7 bases). The CDR3 consists of 14 residues. Trimming pared 2 bases from V and 7 bases from J, leaving 15 bases between. CDR1 and CDR2 (germline): DFQATT, SNEGSKA (reference sequence). The CDR3 sequence: CSARTPGGRNEQFF. The CDR3 DNA sequence: TGCAGTGCTAGAACGCCAGGGGGGAGGAATGAGCAGTTCTTC.

The genes are TRBV15 and TRBJ2-3, with a possible D match to TRBD2 (6 bases). Germline CDR1 is LNHNV and CDR2 is YYDKDF (reference sequence). The CDR3 loop spans 15 amino acids. V lost 1 base to trimming and J lost 3 bases, with 11 bases between them. The CDR3 nucleotides read TGTGCCACCAGCAGAGCGGGAGCCCAAACAGATACGCAGTATTTT. Its protein product is CATSRAGAQTDTQYF.

Comments on this clonotype: Germline is not matched at one junction end, which may reflect a read error. The chain combines TRBV5-6 with TRBJ1-2, with TRBD1 identical over 10 bases. The CDR3 runs 15 residues. Looked up from germline, CDR1 is SGHDT and CDR2 is YYEEEE. This CDR3 is CASSLVPGQGNGYTF. The CDR3 nucleotides read TGTGCCAGCAGTTTGGTACCGGGACAGGGGAATGGCTACACCTTC.

The rearrangement joins TRBV6-6 to TRBJ2-5; D unresolved. Trimming shortened V by 5 bases and J by 3 bases, and 13 bases separated the two germline ends. Germline V lookup: CDR1 MNHNY, CDR2 SVGAGI (reference sequence). The CDR3 consists of 14 residues. The CDR3 sequence: CASSQSSFEETQYF. CDR3 DNA: TGTGCCAGCAGTCAATCTAGTTTCGAAGAGACCCAGTACTTC.

V usage is TRBV2 and J usage is TRBJ2-7; 7 nucleotides align to TRBD2. The germline V gene has CDR1 SNHLY and CDR2 FYNNEI. With 1 base clipped from V and 0 bases from J, the junction kept 6 bases outside the gene matches. This CDR3 comprises 16 residues. CDR3 nucleotides: TGTGCCAGCAGTGAAGATCTAGCGGATTACTCCTACGAGCAGTACTTC. Its translation: CASSEDLADYSYEQYF. Filled out from reference TRBV2 and TRBJ2-7, the complete variable domain reads EPEVTQTPSHQVTQMGQEVILRCVPISNHLYFYWYRQILGQKVEFLVSFYNNEISEKSEIFDDQFSVERPDGSNFTLKIRSTKLEDSAMYFCASSEDLADYSYEQYFGPGTRLTVT.

On this clonotype itself: A junction boundary mismatches the germline segment, possibly from a read error. The chain links TRBV12-3 or TRBV12-4 to TRBJ1-1; tentative D call: TRBD1 (6 bases). CDR3 length: 15 amino acids. As DNA, the CDR3 is TGTGCCAGCAGTTTAACCCCAACAGGGAACAATGAAGCTTTCTTT. This encodes CASSLTPTGNNEAFF.

This chain links TRBV12-3 or TRBV12-4 with TRBJ1-1; D is undetermined. The CDR3 spans 11 residues. The V gene lost 2 bases and the J gene lost 6 bases, with 4 bases spanning the gap. CDR3 in amino acids: CASSLTAEAFF. The CDR3 bases are TGTGCCAGCAGTTTAACAGCTGAAGCTTTCTTT.

CDR3 nucleotides: TGTGCCAGCAGTCGGTTGGGCACTGAAGCTTTCTTT. Amino acid sequence: CASSRLGTEAFF. The gene calls are TRBV12-3 or TRBV12-4 and TRBJ1-1; D gene unclear. The CDR3 is 12 residues long. V was cut by 5 bases and J by 4 bases, with 8 bases left in between.

The rearrangement uses TRBV20-1 and TRBJ1-1; 9 positions match TRBD1. The J segment lost 5 bases and the V segment lost 6 bases, leaving 10 bases of the junction unmatched. This CDR3 is 14 amino acids long. Germline CDR1 reads DFQATT; CDR2 reads SNEGSKA (reference sequence). This CDR3 reads CSAPGTGMGTEAFF. As DNA, the CDR3 is TGCAGTGCCCCCGGGACAGGGATGGGTACTGAAGCTTTCTTT.

The chain recombines TRBV27 with TRBJ2-1; 9 bases are a match to TRBD2. J was trimmed by 10 bases and V by 4 bases; bases with no gene match: 8. The CDR3 length is 14 residues. The germline V gene encodes CDR1 MNHEY and CDR2 SMNVEV (reference sequence). This CDR3 reads CASSYSGRTREQFF. CDR3 DNA: TGTGCCAGCAGTTACAGCGGGAGGACACGAGAGCAGTTCTTC.

This chain uses TRBV6-5 with TRBJ2-1, with D maybe TRBD2 (5 bases). CDR3 length: 16 residues. The ends were cut back, 2 bases at V and 7 bases at J, with 18 bases in the middle. CDR1 is MNHEY and CDR2 is SVGAGI in the germline V gene. The DNA for the CDR3 is TGTGCCAGCAGTTACCTCGACAATCGGAGGAGGAATGAGCAGTTCTTC. As protein: CASSYLDNRRRNEQFF.